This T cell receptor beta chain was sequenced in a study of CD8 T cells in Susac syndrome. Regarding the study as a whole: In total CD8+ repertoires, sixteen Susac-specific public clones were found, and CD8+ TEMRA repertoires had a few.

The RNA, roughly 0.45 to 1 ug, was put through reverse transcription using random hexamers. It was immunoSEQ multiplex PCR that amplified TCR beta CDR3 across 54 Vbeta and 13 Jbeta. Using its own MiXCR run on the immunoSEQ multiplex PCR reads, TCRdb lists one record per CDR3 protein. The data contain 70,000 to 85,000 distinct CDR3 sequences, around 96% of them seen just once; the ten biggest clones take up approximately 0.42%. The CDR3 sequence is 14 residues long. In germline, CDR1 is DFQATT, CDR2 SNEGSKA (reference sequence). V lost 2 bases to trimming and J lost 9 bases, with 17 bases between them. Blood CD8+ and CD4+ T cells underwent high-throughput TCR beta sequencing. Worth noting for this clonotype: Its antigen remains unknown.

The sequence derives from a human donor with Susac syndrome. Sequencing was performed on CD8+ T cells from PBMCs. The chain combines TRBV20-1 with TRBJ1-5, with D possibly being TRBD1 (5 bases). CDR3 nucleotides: TGCAGTGCTAGACTCCAATTTGGGGGGGGGCCCCAGCATTTT. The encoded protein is CSARLQFGGGPQHF.